Listed below are T cell receptor beta chains from one sample, sequenced in a study of blood T cell repertoires in COVID-19. Measured with immunoSEQ multiplex PCR; TCRdb has only the in-frame clones, and not every one. Among fewer than 350,000 clones listed, approximately 91% were seen once. Sequencing used PBMCs or T cells enriched from blood (not recorded which). The receptors were sampled from a woman aged 40 to 55 with acute COVID-19. Each CDR3 is given with its conserved first and last residue. A D gene is named only where the DNA matches it firmly. Clone size is not always given. Where it is, it says once, few, many or a class for expanded clones.

TGTGCCAGCAGTTCGGGCAGGGGATTGGCCGGGGAGCTGTTTTTT | CASSSGRGLAGELFF | NA | TRBV6-6 | NA | TRBJ2-2
TGTGCCAGCAGCTCTGGGGGACAGGGGGCTCGGGGCTACACCTTC | CASSSGGQGARGYTF | TRBD1 | TRBV2 | NA | TRBJ1-2
TGTGCCAGCAGTGTTGGGGGACTAGCGGGAGGAGAGACCCAGTACTTC | CASSVGGLAGGETQYF | TRBD2 | TRBV25-1 | NA | TRBJ2-5
TGTGCCAGCACCGCTCCACAGGGGCGCGGGAACACCATATATTTT | CASTAPQGRGNTIYF | TRBD1 | TRBV28 | NA | TRBJ1-3
TGTGCCAGCAGCGTAGGACAGGGGGCCTATGGCTACACCTTC | CASSVGQGAYGYTF | TRBD1 | TRBV9 | once | TRBJ1-2
TGTGCCAGCTCACCATTGGGACACAACACTGAAGCTTTCTTT | CASSPLGHNTEAFF | NA | TRBV18 | NA | TRBJ1-1
TGCGCCAGCAGTTCGCCGGGACTAGGCTACAATGAGCAGTTCTTC | CASSSPGLGYNEQFF | TRBD2 | TRBV5-1 | NA | TRBJ2-1
TGTGCCAGCAGTTACAGTCCCAGGGTGAACTATGGCTACACCTTC | CASSYSPRVNYGYTF | NA | TRBV6-5 | NA | TRBJ1-2
TGTGCCAGTAGTATAGACCCCACCGGGACATTCGGCAATCAGCCCCAGCATTTT | CASSIDPTGTFGNQPQHF | NA | TRBV19 | NA | TRBJ1-5
TGTGCCAGCAGCAAAACACGGGTCGGTTGGGCAGATACGCAGTATTTT | CASSKTRVGWADTQYF | NA | TRBV21-1 | NA | TRBJ2-3
TGTGCCAGCAGCTTGGAGAGGACCGGGGAGCTGTTTTTT | CASSLERTGELFF | NA | TRBV5-5 | NA | TRBJ2-2
TGTGCCAGCAGCTTGGTGGGGGGACAGAATTACGAGCAGTACTTC | CASSLVGGQNYEQYF | NA | TRBV5-5 | once | TRBJ2-7
TGTGCCAGCAGCCCGGACACTTACGAGCAGTACTTC | CASSPDTYEQYF | NA | TRBV5-5 | NA | TRBJ2-7
TGTGCCAGCAGCAAAAGGGCGGGGGGGAAGGACGAGCAGTACTTC | CASSKRAGGKDEQYF | NA | TRBV21-1 | NA | TRBJ2-7
TGTGCCAGCAGCTTAGCGGGGTATAATTCACCCCTCCACTTT | CASSLAGYNSPLHF | NA | TRBV11-2 | many | TRBJ1-6
TGTGCCAGCAGGCGGGGGGGTGGAAACTATGGCTACACCTTC | CASRRGGGNYGYTF | NA | TRBV13 | once | TRBJ1-2
TGTGCCAGTAGTATCCCATACGGACAGCCGTTCCACAATGAGCAGTTCTTC | CASSIPYGQPFHNEQFF | NA | TRBV19 | NA | TRBJ2-1
TGTGCCAGTAGTGTTTCTAGCGGGAGAGCCTCCGAGCAGTACTTC | CASSVSSGRASEQYF | TRBD2 | TRBV19 | NA | TRBJ2-7
TGTGCCAGCAGCCGCTTGACTAGCGGGAGCCAGGGCGAGCAGTACTTC | CASSRLTSGSQGEQYF | TRBD2 | TRBV7-6 | NA | TRBJ2-7
TGTGCCACCCGCCCCGGGGGGGGAGGAAACACTGAAGCTTTCTTT | CATRPGGGGNTEAFF | NA | TRBV24-1 | NA | TRBJ1-1